The T cell receptor (beta chain) under discussion was sequenced for a study of blood T cell repertoires in COVID-19. Overall study context: There were acute and convalescent COVID-19 samples, and they came from the United States, Italy and Spain. Sample material is recorded as cDNA or gDNA derived from T cells, B-cell-depleted T cells, or PBMCs.

Between the trimmed V and J ends, which lost 7 bases and 7 bases, there was a span of 11 bases. This CDR3 region has 13 residues. In the source study's methods: Estimated nucleated cell counts came from reference gene primer amplification. Clones were read by immunoSEQ multiplex PCR, and TCRdb kept only the in-frame ones, dropping some. V, J and clone size are those of that table, while D and trimming were read from the DNA. The top ten clones hold 7% to 9% of a sample with 110,000 to 150,000 clones, approximately 79% of them seen once. The V gene is TRBV12-3 or TRBV12-4, the J gene TRBJ1-6; D is undetermined. The clonotype originates from a man aged 50 to 60 with active or convalescent COVID-19. Sequences were obtained from peripheral blood. The CDR3 loop reads CASKRAGNSPLHF. CDR3 nucleotides: TGTGCCAGCAAACGAGCGGGAAATTCACCCCTCCACTTT.